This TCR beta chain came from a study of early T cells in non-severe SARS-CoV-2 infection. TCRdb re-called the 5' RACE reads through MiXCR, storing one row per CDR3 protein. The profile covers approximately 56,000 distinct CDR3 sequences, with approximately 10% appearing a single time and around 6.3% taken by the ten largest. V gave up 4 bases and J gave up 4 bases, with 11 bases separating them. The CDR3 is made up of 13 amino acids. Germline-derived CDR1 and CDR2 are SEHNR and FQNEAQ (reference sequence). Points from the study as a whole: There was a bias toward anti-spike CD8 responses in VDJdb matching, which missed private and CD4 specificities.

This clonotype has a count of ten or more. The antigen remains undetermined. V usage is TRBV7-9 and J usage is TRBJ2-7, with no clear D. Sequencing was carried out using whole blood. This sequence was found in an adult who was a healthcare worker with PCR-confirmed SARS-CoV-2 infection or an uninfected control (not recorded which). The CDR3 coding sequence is TGTGCCAGCAGCTCCGGTTGGAATTACGAGCAGTACTTC. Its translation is CASSSGWNYEQYF.